This TCR beta chain emerged from a study of T cell responses to AZD1222 COVID-19 vaccine. Study results and limitations: Donors were largely white British and mainly female; clonal diversity was possibly underestimated. The peak T cell response came first, and repertoires were sampled only after it.

The CDR3 is 14 residues long. Trimming cost V 6 bases and J 4 bases, with 15 bases left between them. Germline-derived CDR1 and CDR2 are MNHEY and SMNVEV (reference sequence). TCRdb keeps only in-frame clones here, not all; method: immunoSEQ multiplex PCR. The table includes about 130,000 clones, 90% detected once. To note about this clone: What it binds is not known.

J is TRBJ1-1 and V is TRBV27; weak D call: TRBD1 (5 bases). The specimen was peripheral blood, collected on day 0 of MenACWY control vaccination. The sequence was obtained from an adult in good health. The DNA for the CDR3 is TGTGCCAGCAGCTCCAGGGTTTTGGGCACTGAAGCTTTCTTT. Translated: CASSSRVLGTEAFF.